Below are 28 T cell receptor beta chains sequenced from a single sample in a study of blood T cell repertoires in COVID-19. TCRdb's copy holds only in-frame clones and misses some; the assay was immunoSEQ multiplex PCR. The sample holds approximately 59,000 clones, 81% seen once. Sequencing was done on a sample of peripheral blood. These receptor sequences come from an elderly man with acute or convalescent COVID-19.

V and J are TRBV5-5 and TRBJ1-5, with TRBD1 matching over 10 bases. Germline V gene data show CDR1 as SGHKS and CDR2 as YYEKEE (reference sequence). The CDR3 runs to 15 residues. The V segment lost 4 bases and the J segment 7 bases; nucleotides outside the gene matches: 8. CDR3 amino acids: CASSATGGAGQPQHF. The CDR3 DNA follows: TGTGCCAGCAGCGCGACAGGGGGCGCCGGGCAGCCCCAGCATTTT.

The V call is TRBV27, the J call TRBJ1-1; the D is unclear. The CDR3 spans 14 residues. The ends were cut back, 5 bases at V and 0 bases at J, with 10 bases in the middle. From germline, CDR1 is MNHEY and CDR2 SMNVEV (reference sequence). The CDR3 region is CASSVAVMNTEAFF. The CDR3, as DNA: TGTGCCAGCAGTGTCGCAGTGATGAACACTGAAGCTTTCTTT.

The genes are TRBV3-1 (or the pseudogene TRBV3-2) and TRBJ2-1, with 7 bases lining up with TRBD2. This CDR3 has 15 amino acids. The V and J ends lost 3 bases and 7 bases, in that order; junction bases with no gene match: 9. Germline CDR1 LGHDT, CDR2 YNNKEL (reference sequence). The CDR3 sequence is CASSQVWGGVNEQFF. CDR3 bases: TGTGCCAGCAGCCAGGTCTGGGGGGGTGTGAATGAGCAGTTCTTC.

There are a few counts of this clone. V and J are TRBV19 and TRBJ1-5; 7 bases agree with TRBD1. V dropped 4 bases and J dropped 7; count of bases not matched to a gene: 10. The CDR3 totals 15 residues. The germline CDR1 and CDR2 sequences are LNHDA and SQIVND (reference sequence). Here the CDR3 DNA reads TGTGCCAGTAGTAAACGGGAGGGGGCACGGCAGCCCCAGCATTTT. It is translated as CASSKREGARQPQHF.

This rearrangement joins TRBV2 to TRBJ1-5; D gene unclear. V was clipped by 8 bases and J by 2 bases, with 10 bases between them. Germline V gives CDR1 SNHLY, CDR2 FYNNEI. The CDR3 runs to 13 residues. In nucleotides, the CDR3 is TGTGCCAGCCATCCGGGAGGCAATCAGCCCCAGCATTTT. Translated, it gives CASHPGGNQPQHF.

The chain is built from TRBV3-1 (or the pseudogene TRBV3-2) and TRBJ1-6; no reliable D call. This CDR3 contains 16 residues. V gave up 2 bases and J gave up 8 bases, with 16 bases separating them. Germline assignment: CDR1 LGHDT and CDR2 YNNKEL (reference sequence). The CDR3 region is CASSQPRRQAHSPLHF. The CDR3 DNA is TGTGCCAGCAGCCAACCGCGACGGCAGGCCCATTCACCCCTCCACTTT.

The rearrangement links TRBV5-8 to TRBJ1-4; 8 bases match TRBD1. Trimming took 5 bases from V and 8 from J; bases not matched to a gene: 8. The CDR3 loop spans 14 amino acids. Germline values: CDR1 SGHTS, CDR2 YDEGEE. The chain's CDR3 is CASRPTGTGEKLFF. The CDR3 nucleotides read TGTGCCAGCAGACCCACCGGGACAGGCGAAAAACTGTTTTTT.

This clone was found once. J is TRBJ2-2 and V is TRBV6-2 or TRBV6-3; 9 positions agree with TRBD1. V gave up 5 bases and J gave up 3 bases; unmatched junction bases: 4. The CDR3 covers 15 residues. Germline CDR1 MNHEY, CDR2 SVGEGT. CDR3 nucleotides: TGTGCCAGCAGTACGACAGGGGGGGACACCGGGGAGCTGTTTTTT. Its protein is CASSTTGGDTGELFF.

This clone appeared a single time. The chain has TRBV7-2 and TRBJ2-7; D might be TRBD2 (5 bases). The CDR3 totals 13 residues. CDR1 is SGHTA and CDR2 is FQGNSA in the germline V gene. Trimming stripped 7 bases from V and 0 bases from J, with 10 bases between. This CDR3 is CASTPSTSYEQYF. The CDR3 DNA reads as TGTGCCAGCACCCCTAGCACCTCCTACGAGCAGTACTTC.

This chain uses TRBV19 with TRBJ1-4; 8 bases align to TRBD1. V dropped 4 bases and J dropped 0; count of bases not matched to a gene: 4. Germline V gene data show CDR1 as LNHDA and CDR2 as SQIVND (reference sequence). This CDR3 is built from 16 residues. CDR3 in DNA: TGTGCCAGTAGTAGTTTGGGACAGGCAACTAATGAAAAACTGTTTTTT. It specifies CASSSLGQATNEKLFF.

The chain is built from TRBV2 and TRBJ1-2; D may be TRBD1 (6 bases). The germline gives CDR1 SNHLY, CDR2 FYNNEI. CDR3 length equals 14 residues. Trimming took 2 bases from V and 2 from J, leaving 9 bases between them. CDR3 in amino acids: CASSENRVNYGYTF. The DNA for the CDR3 is TGTGCCAGCAGTGAAAACAGGGTAAACTATGGCTACACCTTC.

The chain links TRBV6-5 to TRBJ2-2; a possible D gene is TRBD1 (7 bases). The CDR3 runs to 15 residues. Germline V CDR1 and CDR2: MNHEY, SVGAGI. Trimming left V 4 bases short and J 5 bases short, with 14 bases between. This chain's CDR3 is CASSSRRGRTGELFF. The CDR3 nucleotides read TGTGCCAGCAGTTCAAGGAGGGGGCGTACCGGGGAGCTGTTTTTT.

This rearrangement joins TRBV25-1 to TRBJ2-2; 7 nucleotides line up with TRBD1. CDR1 and CDR2 from the germline V gene are MGHDK and SYGVNS. The CDR3 has 15 residues. After removal of 2 bases from V and 7 bases from J, the junction contained 7 bases not matched to a gene. The CDR3, as DNA: TGTGCCAGCAGTGAAGTAGGGGGCAGTGGCGGGGAGCTGTTTTTT. Its translation: CASSEVGGSGGELFF.

This sequence joins TRBV5-4 and TRBJ2-3; D perhaps matches TRBD2 (6 bases). The CDR3 is made up of 14 amino acids. V lost 2 bases and J lost 1, with 8 bases in between. Germline values: CDR1 SGHNT, CDR2 YYREEE (reference sequence). CDR3 in DNA: TGTGCCAGCAGCTTCGAGCGGGGCACAGATACGCAGTATTTT. Translated, it gives CASSFERGTDTQYF.

The V and J genes are TRBV4-2 and TRBJ1-6; tentative D call: TRBD1 (5 bases). This CDR3 has 19 residues. Germline CDR1 and CDR2: LGHNA and YNFKEQ. Trimming stripped 4 bases from V and 10 bases from J, with 29 bases between. The CDR3 reads CASSLWAPQGSAEVSPLHF. The CDR3 nucleotides are TGTGCCAGCAGCCTATGGGCCCCGCAGGGCAGCGCGGAAGTATCACCCCTCCACTTT.

The rearrangement links TRBV11-1 to TRBJ1-6; D is uncertain. CDR3 size: 14 residues. The germline CDR1 and CDR2 sequences are SGHAT and FQDESV (reference sequence). V was cut by 2 bases and J by 5 bases, with 7 bases left in between. CDR3 loop: CASSLSRDNSPLHF. The CDR3 nucleotides read TGTGCCAGCAGCTTATCCCGGGATAATTCACCCCTCCACTTT.

The gene calls are TRBV5-4 and TRBJ1-2; D not certain. Between the trimmed V and J ends, which lost 4 bases and 1 base, there was a span of 8 bases. Germline V lookup: CDR1 SGHNT, CDR2 YYREEE (reference sequence). The CDR3 runs 13 residues. The CDR3 loop is CASSMDGNYGYTF. For the CDR3, the DNA is TGTGCCAGCAGCATGGACGGTAACTATGGCTACACCTTC.

V usage is TRBV11-2 and J usage is TRBJ1-1, with 7 bases lining up with TRBD1. The V gene end was trimmed by 5 bases and the J gene end by 2 bases; junction bases not matched to a gene: 8. The germline V gene has CDR1 SGHAT and CDR2 FQNNGV. The CDR3 sequence is 15 residues long. CDR3 in amino acids: CASSPRTGSNTEAFF. The DNA of the CDR3 is TGTGCCAGCAGCCCCAGGACAGGATCAAACACTGAAGCTTTCTTT.

The rearrangement uses TRBV2 and TRBJ2-7; 8 bases are shared with TRBD2. The CDR3 consists of 16 residues. The junction had 11 bases not matched to a gene; V was cut back by 1 base and J by 6 bases. The V gene's germline CDR1 is SNHLY and CDR2 FYNNEI. CDR3 DNA sequence: TGTGCCAGCAGTGAAGACCGGGGGGGCAGGGGCGGCGAGCAGTACTTC. It yields the protein CASSEDRGGRGGEQYF. The full variable domain, with the rest looked up from reference TRBV2 and TRBJ2-7, is EPEVTQTPSHQVTQMGQEVILRCVPISNHLYFYWYRQILGQKVEFLVSFYNNEISEKSEIFDDQFSVERPDGSNFTLKIRSTKLEDSAMYFCASSEDRGGRGGEQYFGPGTRLTVT.

This clone occurred a few times. The rearrangement joins TRBV11-3 to TRBJ1-1; no firm D call. Trimming removed 2 bases at V and 2 bases at J, with 9 bases between. This CDR3 has 14 residues. The germline V gene encodes CDR1 SGHNT and CDR2 YENEEA. The CDR3 loop is CASSLSGGNTEAFF. As DNA, the CDR3 is TGTGCCAGCAGCTTATCCGGCGGTAACACTGAAGCTTTCTTT.

V gene TRBV18 combines with J gene TRBJ2-1; TRBD2 might be the D (7 bases). The CDR3 is 15 residues long. From germline, CDR1 is KGHSH and CDR2 LQKENI. V lost 3 bases to trimming and J lost 2 bases, with 11 bases between them. The CDR3 reads CASSPGGGAYNEQFF. The CDR3 nucleotides are TGTGCCAGCTCACCGGGGGGGGGCGCCTACAATGAGCAGTTCTTC.

The V gene is TRBV10-3, the J gene TRBJ1-5, with D uncertain. The CDR3 spans 12 residues. The germline V gene has CDR1 ENHRY and CDR2 SYGVKD. Trimming removed 6 bases at V and 3 bases at J, with 6 bases between. The CDR3 is CAISGNNQPQHF. The DNA for the CDR3 is TGTGCCATCAGCGGTAACAATCAGCCCCAGCATTTT.

J is TRBJ2-5 and V is TRBV3-1 (or the pseudogene TRBV3-2), with TRBD2 matching over 7 bases. The V segment lost 1 base and the J segment 5 bases; nucleotides outside the gene matches: 13. Per the germline V gene, CDR1 is LGHDT and CDR2 is YNNKEL (reference sequence). The CDR3 totals 17 residues. The CDR3 region is CASSQGPGGSYWETQYF. Written as DNA, the CDR3 is TGTGCCAGCAGCCAAGGGCCCGGCGGGAGCTATTGGGAGACCCAGTACTTC.

This chain uses TRBV3-1 (or the pseudogene TRBV3-2) with TRBJ2-1; TRBD2 aligns across 13 bases. The germline gives CDR1 LGHDT, CDR2 YNNKEL (reference sequence). The CDR3 is 15 amino acids. J was trimmed by 9 bases and V by 3 bases; bases with no gene match: 5. CDR3 region: CASSHGTSGTIEQFF. The CDR3, as DNA: TGTGCCAGCAGCCACGGGACTAGCGGGACCATTGAGCAGTTCTTC.

This clone was observed a single time. Distinct nucleotide sequences in the sample also encode this CDR3. This rearrangement joins TRBV18 to TRBJ1-5; D perhaps matches TRBD1 (6 bases). The CDR3 contains 14 residues. The V end was cut by 6 bases, the J end by 1 base, with 10 bases between. CDR1 and CDR2 (germline): KGHSH, LQKENI. In nucleotides, the CDR3 is TGTGCCAGCTCTCCCGGACAGAGCAATCAGCCCCAGCATTTT. It codes for CASSPGQSNQPQHF.

The table lists this clone with a few counts. V usage is TRBV2 and J usage is TRBJ1-5; D may be TRBD1 (6 bases). Per the germline V gene, CDR1 is SNHLY and CDR2 is FYNNEI. The CDR3 has 15 residues. V was pared by 7 bases and J by 0 bases, with 13 bases between. The DNA for the CDR3 is TGTGCCAGCAAGTGGTCACAGGGTAGCAATCAGCCCCAGCATTTT. Residues: CASKWSQGSNQPQHF.

The J gene is TRBJ2-7, the V gene TRBV27; 7 bases line up with TRBD2. The V gene's germline CDR1 is MNHEY and CDR2 SMNVEV (reference sequence). The V segment lost 6 bases and the J segment 4 bases; nucleotides outside the gene matches: 9. The CDR3 length is 14 residues. CDR3 sequence: CASRTMTSRYEQYF. The CDR3, as DNA: TGTGCCAGCAGAACGATGACTAGCAGGTACGAGCAGTACTTC.

The rearrangement uses TRBV7-9 and TRBJ1-1; unclear D gene. The CDR3 loop spans 15 amino acids. The germline CDR1 and CDR2 sequences are SEHNR and FQNEAQ (reference sequence). V gave up 5 bases and J gave up 0 bases, with 13 bases separating them. The CDR3 nucleotides are TGTGCCAGCAGCCCATCGGCAGGCGTGAACACTGAAGCTTTCTTT. Translation gives CASSPSAGVNTEAFF.